Each of the 26 T cell receptor beta chains below was sequenced from the same sample in a study of blood T cell repertoires in COVID-19. TCRdb's table, derived via immunoSEQ multiplex PCR, lists solely in-frame clones and lacks some. The sample lists under 200,000 clones, around four fifths occurring once. The specimen sequenced was peripheral blood. These TCRs come from a man aged 25-45 years with active or convalescent COVID-19.

The genes are TRBV28 and TRBJ2-1; TRBD2 matches at 8 bases. The CDR3 runs to 16 residues. Germline trimming cut 6 bases from V and 8 bases from J; bases unmatched to any gene: 15. CDR1 and CDR2 (germline): MDHEN, SYDVKM. The CDR3 coding sequence is TGTGCCAGCAGCTCCCGTGATAGCGGGGCCGCTCATGAGCAGTTCTTC. It specifies CASSSRDSGAAHEQFF.

The chain combines TRBV30 with TRBJ1-2; D uncertain. CDR3 length: 13 amino acids. Germline V lookup: CDR1 GTSNPN, CDR2 SVGIG (reference sequence). V was clipped by 0 bases and J by 4 bases, with 9 bases between them. The CDR3 bases are TGTGCCTGGAGTGTAGCTGGGCGCTATGGCTACACCTTC. This codes for CAWSVAGRYGYTF.

This chain uses TRBV7-2 with TRBJ1-2, with a possible D match to TRBD1 (6 bases). V lost 5 bases and J lost 12, with 22 bases in between. The CDR3 consists of 14 residues. The germline gives CDR1 SGHTA, CDR2 FQGNSA. The CDR3 coding sequence is TGTGCCAGCAGCGCGACCGGGACACTCGCCTTAGACACCTTC. This translates into CASSATGTLALDTF.

V gene TRBV6-5 combines with J gene TRBJ2-2; possible D gene TRBD2, 5 bases. Per the germline V gene, CDR1 is MNHEY and CDR2 is SVGAGI. CDR3 size: 14 residues. Trimming took 0 bases from V and 3 from J, leaving 5 bases between them. The DNA of the CDR3 is TGTGCCAGCAGTTACTCGAGGGACACCGGGGAGCTGTTTTTT. Its translation is CASSYSRDTGELFF.

This rearrangement joins TRBV5-1 to TRBJ2-1; D possibly corresponds to TRBD2 (5 bases). CDR1 and CDR2 from the germline V gene are SGHRS and YFSETQ. The V end lost 4 bases, the J end lost 6 bases, and 14 bases lay between the germline ends. This CDR3 comprises 14 residues. DNA for the CDR3: TGCGCCAGCAGCCAACTAGGCAACGTCAATGAGCAGTTCTTC. This encodes CASSQLGNVNEQFF.

V gene TRBV28 combines with J gene TRBJ1-4; D may be TRBD1 (5 bases). Trimming took off 8 bases at V and 7 bases at J, with 26 bases between the two ends. The CDR3 has 17 residues. Germline V gene sequence: CDR1 MDHEN, CDR2 SYDVKM. The CDR3 loop is CASSSREGPARIEKLFF. Written as DNA, the CDR3 is TGTGCCAGCTCCAGCAGGGAGGGCCCTGCTCGAATTGAAAAACTGTTTTTT.

V usage is TRBV30 and J usage is TRBJ1-6, with 7 nucleotides matching TRBD1. This CDR3 spans 15 amino acids. Trimming took 0 bases from V and 8 from J; bases not matched to a gene: 7. Per the germline V gene, CDR1 is GTSNPN and CDR2 is SVGIG (reference sequence). The DNA of the CDR3 is TGTGCCTGGAGTGTACTAGGCAGGGGGGATTCACCCCTCCACTTT. Its protein product is CAWSVLGRGDSPLHF. Together with reference TRBV30 and TRBJ1-6, the CDR3 gives the full variable domain: SQTIHQWPATLVQPVGSPLSLECTVEGTSNPNLYWYRQAAGRGLQLLFYSVGIGQISSEVPQNLSASRPQDRQFILSSKKLLLSDSGFYLCAWSVLGRGDSPLHFGNGTRLTVT.

The chain joins TRBV24-1 to TRBJ2-3; 8 bases fit TRBD1. J lost 1 base, V lost 8 bases, and 1 base had no gene match. The CDR3 has 13 amino acids. The germline gives CDR1 KGHDR, CDR2 SFDVKD. Here the CDR3 DNA reads TGTGCCACCACGGGACAGGGCACAGATACGCAGTATTTT. It yields the protein CATTGQGTDTQYF.

J is TRBJ1-1 and V is TRBV11-3, with 7 bases matching TRBD1. Per germline, CDR1 SGHNT and CDR2 YENEEA. J gave up 1 base and V 5 bases, and 7 bases lay outside the gene matches. This CDR3 spans 15 amino acids. Written as DNA, the CDR3 is TGTGCCAGCAGCCTAACAGGGGCTCCGAACACTGAAGCTTTCTTT. Translating it yields CASSLTGAPNTEAFF. The full variable domain, its missing parts supplied by reference TRBV11-3 and TRBJ1-1, is EAGVVQSPRYKIIEKKQPVAFWCNPISGHNTLYWYLQNLGQGPELLIRYENEEAVDDSQLPKDRFSAERLKGVDSTLKIQPAELGDSAVYLCASSLTGAPNTEAFFGQGTRLTVV.

The chain is built from TRBV7-2 and TRBJ1-2; no clear D. This CDR3 contains 14 residues. Germline CDR1 and CDR2: SGHTA and FQGNSA. The germline V and J ends were trimmed by 5 bases and 6 bases, with 16 bases remaining between them. In DNA, the CDR3 is TGTGCCAGCAGCCTTATGACGGGAAAGGATGGCTACACCTTC. Amino acids: CASSLMTGKDGYTF.

This chain joins TRBV7-2 and TRBJ2-1; a weak D match, TRBD1 (7 bases). The germline V gene has CDR1 SGHTA and CDR2 FQGNSA. This CDR3 is built from 18 residues. Trimming left V 2 bases short and J 5 bases short, with 22 bases between. CDR3 residues: CASSLYLSRARGDNEQFF. CDR3 bases: TGTGCCAGCAGCTTATACTTGAGCCGGGCCAGGGGGGACAATGAGCAGTTCTTC.

This chain connects TRBV2 to TRBJ2-7, with D perhaps matching TRBD1 (6 bases). The germline CDR1 and CDR2 sequences are SNHLY and FYNNEI. The CDR3 has 16 residues. V lost 3 bases, J lost 0 bases, and 15 bases lay in between. The CDR3 sequence is CASSEAAWGRSYEQYF. DNA of the CDR3: TGTGCCAGCAGTGAGGCGGCCTGGGGGCGCTCCTACGAGCAGTACTTC.

The chain employs TRBV5-4 and TRBJ2-1; 8 nucleotides match TRBD1. Losses at the gene ends were 4 bases for V and 5 bases for J; bases not matched to a gene: 14. The CDR3 runs 17 residues. Germline assignment: CDR1 SGHNT and CDR2 YYREEE (reference sequence). CDR3 protein: CASSRNAGGLRNNEQFF. CDR3 bases: TGTGCCAGCAGCCGGAATGCAGGGGGCTTGAGAAACAATGAGCAGTTCTTC.

This chain connects TRBV19 to TRBJ1-1; D might be TRBD1 (6 bases). The CDR3 runs 14 residues. V lost 6 bases to trimming and J lost 2 bases, with 13 bases between them. Germline V gene sequence: CDR1 LNHDA, CDR2 SQIVND (reference sequence). The CDR3 nucleotides read TGTGCCAGTAGGGGGGCCCGCCAAAACACTGAAGCTTTCTTT. Its protein is CASRGARQNTEAFF.

The chain recombines TRBV27 with TRBJ2-7; 9 bases map to TRBD1. The V and J ends lost 4 bases and 7 bases, in that order; junction bases with no gene match: 20. Germline V CDR1 and CDR2: MNHEY, SMNVEV (reference sequence). The CDR3 has 18 amino acids. The CDR3 sequence is CASSWGRTGVSLLGEQYF. The CDR3 nucleotides are TGTGCCAGCAGTTGGGGGAGGACAGGGGTATCCCTACTGGGTGAGCAGTACTTC.

V usage is TRBV30 and J usage is TRBJ2-3; D is possibly TRBD2 (6 bases). V lost 3 bases and J lost 3, with 7 bases in between. Per the germline V gene, CDR1 is GTSNPN and CDR2 is SVGIG (reference sequence). The CDR3 covers 12 residues. The CDR3 bases are TGTGCCTGGAGGGAGGGAACAGATACGCAGTATTTT. Translated, it gives CAWREGTDTQYF.

The gene calls are TRBV3-1 (or the pseudogene TRBV3-2) and TRBJ1-4, with D unclear. Trimming took off 5 bases at V and 4 bases at J, with 14 bases between the two ends. The CDR3 runs to 15 residues. Looked up from germline, CDR1 is LGHDT and CDR2 is YNNKEL (reference sequence). CDR3 coding DNA: TGTGCCAGCAGCGCGGGCGGGAGAGGTAATGAAAAACTGTTTTTT. It specifies CASSAGGRGNEKLFF.

The chain carries TRBV23-1 and TRBJ2-3, with 9 bases lining up with TRBD2. TRBV23-1 has ORF status, its function being uncertain. The J segment lost 6 bases and the V segment lost 6 bases, leaving 22 bases of the junction unmatched. This CDR3 is built from 19 residues. The CDR3 sequence is CASRHRLAESGEGGDTQYF. CDR3 sequence (DNA): TGCGCCAGCAGACACAGACTAGCGGAGAGCGGAGAGGGAGGGGATACGCAGTATTTT.

This clone was seen only once. This chain uses TRBV28 with TRBJ2-3; 11 positions match TRBD2. CDR3 length: 16 amino acids. Germline V gene sequence: CDR1 MDHEN, CDR2 SYDVKM. Losses at the gene ends were 5 bases for V and 2 bases for J; bases not matched to a gene: 6. Written as DNA, the CDR3 is TGTGCCAGCAGTCCATCACTAGCGGGGGTCACAGATACGCAGTATTTT. Protein: CASSPSLAGVTDTQYF. Full variable domain (missing parts from reference TRBV28 and TRBJ2-3): DVKVTQSSRYLVKRTGEKVFLECVQDMDHENMFWYRQDPGLGLRLIYFSYDVKMKEKGDIPEGYSVSREKKERFSLILESASTNQTSMYLCASSPSLAGVTDTQYFGPGTRLTVL.

The DNA for the CDR3 is TGTGCCACCGTCAGGGGGGAGGACACTGAAGCTTTCTTT. This codes for CATVRGEDTEAFF. V is TRBV6-5 and J is TRBJ1-1; the match to TRBD1 covers 7 bases. CDR1 and CDR2 from the germline V gene are MNHEY and SVGAGI. V shed 10 bases, J shed 3 bases, and the junction held 8 bases outside the gene matches. This CDR3 contains 13 residues.

The J gene is TRBJ2-1, the V gene TRBV4-2, with 8 bases matching TRBD2. CDR1 and CDR2 from the germline V gene are LGHNA and YNFKEQ. With 0 bases clipped from V and 7 bases from J, the junction kept 2 bases outside the gene matches. This CDR3 has 14 residues. The CDR3: CASSQDRGGNEQFF. The CDR3 nucleotides are TGTGCCAGCAGCCAAGATCGGGGGGGGAATGAGCAGTTCTTC.

Written as DNA, the CDR3 is TGTGCCAGCACCGGACTAGCGGGGGACACCGGGGAGCTGTTTTTT. As protein: CASTGLAGDTGELFF. This sequence joins TRBV6-5 and TRBJ2-2; TRBD2 matches 13 bases. Germline values: CDR1 MNHEY, CDR2 SVGAGI. J lost 3 bases, V lost 7 bases, and 2 bases had no gene match. The CDR3 covers 15 residues.

This rearrangement joins TRBV29-1 to TRBJ2-1, with 9 positions matching TRBD1. V gave up 2 bases and J gave up 8 bases; unmatched junction bases: 10. The CDR3 consists of 15 residues. The germline V gene has CDR1 SQVTM and CDR2 ANQGSEA. The CDR3 sequence is CSVERDGTGGDEQFF. CDR3 nucleotide sequence: TGCAGCGTTGAACGGGACGGCACAGGGGGCGATGAGCAGTTCTTC.

V usage is TRBV30 and J usage is TRBJ1-2, with 9 positions matching TRBD1. V trimming: 3 bases; J trimming: 3 bases; junction bases outside the gene matches: 5. The germline V gene encodes CDR1 GTSNPN and CDR2 SVGIG (reference sequence). CDR3 length: 14 residues. CDR3 sequence: CAWSAGQGHYGYTF. CDR3 nucleotide sequence: TGTGCCTGGAGCGCGGGACAGGGTCACTATGGCTACACCTTC.

As concerns this clone: Additional DNA sequences in this sample encode the identical CDR3. This chain joins TRBV6-1 and TRBJ2-5; 11 positions agree with TRBD2. V was clipped by 3 bases and J by 2 bases; unmatched bases: 2. The germline gives CDR1 MNHNS, CDR2 SASEGT. This CDR3 comprises 15 residues. The CDR3 bases are TGTGCCAGCAGTGATTTAGCGGGGGGGCAAGAGACCCAGTACTTC. Translation: CASSDLAGGQETQYF.

The chain recombines TRBV27 with TRBJ1-2; TRBD1 matches 9 bases. Germline V gives CDR1 MNHEY, CDR2 SMNVEV (reference sequence). J gave up 2 bases and V 3 bases, and 4 bases lay outside the gene matches. The CDR3 spans 15 residues. The chain's CDR3 is CASSFSGTGNYGYTF. In DNA, the CDR3 is TGTGCCAGCAGTTTTTCCGGGACAGGGAACTATGGCTACACCTTC.